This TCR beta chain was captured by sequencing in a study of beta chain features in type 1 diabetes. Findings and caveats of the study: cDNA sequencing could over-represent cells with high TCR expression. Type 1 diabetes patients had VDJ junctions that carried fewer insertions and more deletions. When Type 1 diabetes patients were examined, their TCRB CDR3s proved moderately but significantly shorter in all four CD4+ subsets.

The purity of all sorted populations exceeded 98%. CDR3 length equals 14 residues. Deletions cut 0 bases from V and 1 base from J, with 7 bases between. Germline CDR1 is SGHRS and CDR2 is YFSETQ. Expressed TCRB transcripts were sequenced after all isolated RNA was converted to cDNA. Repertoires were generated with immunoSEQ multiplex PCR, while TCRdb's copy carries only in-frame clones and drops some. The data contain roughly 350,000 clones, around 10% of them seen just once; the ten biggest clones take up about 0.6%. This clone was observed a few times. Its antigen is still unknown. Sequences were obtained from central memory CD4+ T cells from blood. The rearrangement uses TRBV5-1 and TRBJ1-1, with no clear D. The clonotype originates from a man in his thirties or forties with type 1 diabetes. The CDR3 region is CASSLVQRNTEAFF. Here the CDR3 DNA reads TGCGCCAGCAGCTTGGTCCAGAGGAACACTGAAGCTTTCTTT.